These T cell receptor beta chains were read from a single sample in a study of a mutant IDH1 vaccine in newly diagnosed glioma. These receptors are not linked to any known antigen. Some clones are missing from TCRdb's copy, which holds only in-frame ones; the method was immunoSEQ multiplex PCR. Among tens of thousands of clones listed, 70% to 80% were seen once. The source material was PBMCs, sampled from a glioma patient whose treatment included an IDH1 peptide vaccine. The source of these receptors is a middle-aged man with glioma. Each CDR3 is given with its conserved first and last residue. Fields, in order: D gene, clone size, V gene, J gene, CDR3 protein, CDR3 DNA. A D gene is named only where the DNA matches it firmly. Size is omitted from some rows. Given values are once, few, many or a class for expanded clones.

>.|.|TRBV6-5|TRBJ1-2
CASSYSGDKNSGGYTF
TGTGCCAGCAGTTACTCGGGGGACAAGAATTCGGGTGGCTACACCTTC
>TRBD2|.|TRBV5-5|TRBJ2-1
CASSLVGGSSYNEQFF
TGTGCCAGCAGCCTCGTGGGCGGGAGTTCCTACAATGAGCAGTTCTTC
>.|.|TRBV30|TRBJ1-2
CAWRDSDLGGYTF
TGTGCCTGGAGGGACAGCGATTTGGGGGGCTACACCTTC
>TRBD1|.|TRBV19|TRBJ1-5
CASAGQISNQPQHF
TGTGCCAGTGCGGGACAGATTAGCAATCAGCCCCAGCATTTT
>.|once|TRBV15|TRBJ2-1
CATSRDRQLNSYNEQFF
TGTGCCACCAGCAGAGATCGCCAACTAAACTCCTACAATGAGCAGTTCTTC
>.|.|TRBV9|TRBJ2-5
CASSATGQQETQYF
TGTGCCAGCAGCGCCACAGGCCAACAAGAGACCCAGTACTTC
>.|.|TRBV5-6|TRBJ1-1
CASSSPKWGAWNTEAFF
TGTGCCAGCAGCTCCCCTAAGTGGGGGGCATGGAACACTGAAGCTTTCTTT
>.|.|TRBV28|TRBJ1-5
CASIPGESSGNQPQHF
TGTGCCAGCATACCCGGTGAGAGTTCCGGCAATCAGCCCCAGCATTTT
>.|once|TRBV7-9|TRBJ2-5
CASSLALGVQETQYF
TGTGCCAGCAGCTTAGCGCTAGGCGTCCAAGAGACCCAGTACTTC
>.|few|TRBV11-3|TRBJ2-3
CASSFLDNPDTQYF
TGTGCCAGCAGCTTTCTCGACAACCCAGATACGCAGTATTTT
>TRBD1|.|TRBV15|TRBJ2-5
CATSIQGQETQYF
TGTGCCACCAGCATACAGGGGCAAGAGACCCAGTACTTC
>TRBD2|.|TRBV2|TRBJ2-3
CASSRTSGSKTQYF
TGTGCCAGCAGTCGGACTAGCGGGAGTAAAACGCAGTATTTT
>.|.|TRBV19|TRBJ1-2
CASSRGKVGFYGYTF
TGTGCCAGTAGTAGGGGGAAGGTCGGTTTCTATGGCTACACCTTC
>.|.|TRBV9|TRBJ1-1
CASSVEILNTEAFF
TGTGCCAGCAGCGTAGAGATACTCAACACTGAAGCTTTCTTT
>TRBD2|.|TRBV18|TRBJ2-7
CASSQRAGGYYEQYF
TGTGCCAGCTCGCAAAGGGCGGGAGGGTACTACGAGCAGTACTTC
>.|few|TRBV7-9|TRBJ1-1
CASSSTGMNTEAFF
TGTGCCAGCAGCTCGACAGGAATGAACACTGAAGCTTTCTTT
>.|.|TRBV7-2|TRBJ1-4
CASSTAGGVGEKLFF
TGTGCCAGCAGCACCGCCGGGGGAGTAGGGGAAAAACTGTTTTTT
>.|few|TRBV27|TRBJ1-1
CASSLWEGTEAFF
TGTGCCAGCAGTTTATGGGAGGGGACTGAAGCTTTCTTT
>.|.|TRBV7-6|TRBJ2-5
CASSQGEETQYF
TGTGCCAGCAGCCAAGGGGAAGAGACCCAGTACTTC
>.|.|TRBV6-5|TRBJ2-2
CASSQHTGELFF
TGTGCCAGCAGCCAGCACACCGGGGAGCTGTTTTTT
>.|.|TRBV10-3|TRBJ1-2
CAISGGRNSYGYTF
TGTGCCATCAGTGGGGGACGGAACTCATATGGCTACACCTTC
>.|few|TRBV6-5|TRBJ1-1
CASSYGLRDTEAFF
TGTGCCAGCAGTTACGGGCTGCGGGACACTGAAGCTTTCTTT
>TRBD1|.|TRBV7-8|TRBJ1-1
CASSLDWTGQAFF
TGTGCCAGCAGCTTAGACTGGACAGGCCAGGCTTTCTTT
>TRBD2|once|TRBV25-1|TRBJ2-3
CASSEYVPSGTDTQYF
TGTGCCAGCAGTGAATATGTGCCTAGCGGGACAGATACGCAGTATTTT
>TRBD1|once|TRBV5-1|TRBJ2-5
CASSHTPGGGETQYF
TGCGCCAGCAGCCATACCCCAGGGGGTGGAGAGACCCAGTACTTC
>.|.|TRBV28|TRBJ1-1
CASSPSQGSTEAFF
TGTGCCAGCAGTCCCTCGCAGGGTTCCACTGAAGCTTTCTTT
>.|.|TRBV6-1|TRBJ2-6
CASSEARGQTSSGANVLTF
TGTGCCAGCAGTGAAGCGCGGGGCCAGACTAGCTCTGGGGCCAACGTCCTGACTTTC
>.|few|TRBV5-1|TRBJ1-2
CASSLDRERGYTF
TGCGCCAGCAGCTTGGACAGGGAAAGAGGCTACACCTTC
>.|.|TRBV19|TRBJ2-1
CASSILREQFF
TGTGCCAGTAGTATACTCCGGGAGCAGTTCTTC
>TRBD1|.|TRBV6-6|TRBJ2-3
CASRETGRSGTDTQYF
TGTGCCAGCAGGGAGACAGGGCGTTCTGGCACAGATACGCAGTATTTT
>TRBD1|.|TRBV5-1|TRBJ1-4
CASSLTRQGGIANEKLFF
TGCGCCAGCAGCTTGACGAGACAGGGGGGGATAGCTAATGAAAAACTGTTTTTT
>TRBD1|.|TRBV5-1|TRBJ2-2
CASSRQGSNTGELFF
TGCGCCAGCAGCAGACAGGGCTCGAACACCGGGGAGCTGTTTTTT
>.|.|TRBV4-1|TRBJ2-3
CASSPSGYGTDTQYF
TGCGCCAGCAGTCCGTCGGGATACGGCACAGATACGCAGTATTTT